One T cell receptor (beta chain) is described in this entry. The clone's antigen remains unknown. No clone much larger than this one lies a single base away; base qualities are absent. The data were obtained in a study of siplizumab effects on memory and regulatory T cells (dated by TCRdb to between 2017 and 2020). General notes on the study: The study looked at the effect of siplizumab, an anti-CD2 antibody, on alloreactive T-cell subsets in allogeneic mixed lymphocyte reactions made from human PBMCs. General conclusions and limits of the study: Whether proliferating Tregs from siplizumab cultures actually had suppressive function was not functionally confirmed. Unstimulated naive T cells appeared to be more diverse than memory T cells, and naive cells seemed to make a substantial contribution to the alloresponse. The cumulative frequency of alloreactive sequences that could be traced back to unstimulated CD4+ memory T cells was significantly reduced by siplizumab. Because sequences at frequencies below about 10^-5 were poorly captured, only a minor fraction of alloreactive clones could be mapped back to unstimulated subsets. For roughly 75-97% of proliferating CD4+ or CD8+ clones, no naive or memory phenotype could be assigned. Among mappable alloreactive CD4+ clones, an average Treg-derived fraction of roughly 71% was observed with siplizumab, compared with approximately 30% in control reactions.

In three donor pairs, further sequencing was done on unstimulated CD8+ naive, CD4+ memory, CD8+ TEMRA, CD4+ naive and CD8+ effector memory subsets. Sorted unstimulated T cells and proliferating T cells recovered from mixed lymphocyte reactions underwent TCRbeta CDR3 sequencing. Fresh whole blood from over 8 HLA-typed healthy donors was used to isolate PBMCs. Looking up the germline V gene (reference sequence) yields CDR1 WNHNN and CDR2 SYGVQD. Including cysteine and phenylalanine, the CDR3 has 15 amino acids. Only the CDR3 region is kept as DNA, spanning 45 bases read in frame from base 1. The V and J ends are trimmed by 2 bases and 3 bases, leaving 13 bases between them. Receptors were amplified or captured by the immunoSEQ multiplex PCR assay. Some 9.9 x 10^4 TCR templates per sample were assayed by the deep sequencing platform. Genomic DNA extracted from sorted T cells was used for TCRbeta CDR3 sequencing. In the source study's methods: The R programming language was used for clonal analysis of the TCRbeta CDR3 data. Unstimulated samples were compared with post-reaction CFSE-low samples to define alloreactive CD4+ and CD8+ clones. Regulatory or non-regulatory origin of alloreactive CD4+ clones was assigned by matching sequences to the sorted unstimulated Treg and non-Treg repertoires. TCRdb retrieved this table from immuneACCESS and kept in-frame rearrangements only. Not all clones are present; in checked studies, unresolved V genes account for under half, and no reason is known for the remainder. For V, J and clone size, that table is used; D and trimming come from the DNA. The sample records tens of thousands of clones, approximately 82% of which are singletons. Together, the top ten hold more than 3.5% of the sample.

The sequence came from a human donor in good health. Sequencing was performed on memory CD4+ T cells sorted from blood. The meaning of the sample's cell subset or site label: unstimulated CD4+ memory T cells. The chain uses TRBV10-1 and TRBJ1-1; the D gene remains uncertain. The CDR3 in this case is CASSEGKGMDTEAFF. The DNA sequence follows: TGCGCCAGCAGTGAGGGGAAGGGTATGGACACTGAAGCTTTCTTT.